One sample yielded the 19 T cell receptor beta chains listed below, sequenced in a study of blood T cell repertoires in COVID-19. Clones were sequenced by immunoSEQ multiplex PCR, and TCRdb holds only the in-frame ones, with some missing. The sample lists over 200,000 clones; about nine tenths were seen once. The specimen sequenced was peripheral blood. The receptors come from a woman between 40 and 50 years old with acute or convalescent COVID-19.

The chain couples TRBV9 to TRBJ1-4; 9 bases fit TRBD1. The CDR3 loop spans 15 amino acids. CDR1 is SGDLS, CDR2 YYNGEE, per germline. J gave up 8 bases and V 0 bases, and 5 bases lay outside the gene matches. In DNA, the CDR3 is TGTGCCAGCAGCGTAGGTATGGACAGGGGCGAAAAACTGTTTTTT. This encodes CASSVGMDRGEKLFF.

This sequence joins TRBV15 and TRBJ2-5; 8 bases fit TRBD1. Germline CDR1 reads LNHNV; CDR2 reads YYDKDF (reference sequence). This CDR3 comprises 16 residues. V dropped 2 bases and J dropped 4; count of bases not matched to a gene: 9. The chain's CDR3 is CATSRLRQGRGETQYF. The CDR3 DNA reads TGTGCCACCAGCAGACTTCGACAGGGGCGAGGAGAGACCCAGTACTTC. Combining the CDR3 with reference TRBV15 and TRBJ2-5 gives the whole variable domain DAMVIQNPRYQVTQFGKPVTLSCSQTLNHNVMYWYQQKSSQAPKLLFHYYDKDFNNEADTPDNFQSRRPNTSFCFLDIRSPGLGDTAMYLCATSRLRQGRGETQYFGPGTRLLVL.

CDR3 sequence (DNA): TGTGCCAGCAGCCTCTCCCCGGACAGGGGACAGTTCTTC. Its translation is CASSLSPDRGQFF. The chain employs TRBV7-2 and TRBJ2-1; 9 bases match TRBD1. From germline, CDR1 is SGHTA and CDR2 FQGNSA. The V and J ends lost 5 bases and 13 bases, in that order; junction bases with no gene match: 9. CDR3 length: 13 residues.

The chain couples TRBV30 to TRBJ2-5, with 10 bases lining up with TRBD2. J gave up 4 bases and V 5 bases, and 10 bases lay outside the gene matches. Germline CDR1 is GTSNPN and CDR2 is SVGIG (reference sequence). The CDR3 has 15 residues. CDR3 protein: CAWGRASGGGETQYF. The CDR3 DNA reads as TGTGCCTGGGGGAGGGCTAGCGGGGGAGGAGAGACCCAGTACTTC.

This clone was found a few times. The V call is TRBV7-7, the J call TRBJ2-1, with TRBD2 matching 10 bases. The CDR3 runs 16 residues. CDR1 SSHAT and CDR2 FNYEAQ come from the germline V gene (reference sequence). With V trimmed by 2 bases and J by 5 bases, 6 bases remained unmatched. CDR3 in amino acids: CASSLRGLAVDNEQFF. CDR3 sequence (DNA): TGTGCCAGCAGCTTACGAGGACTAGCGGTAGACAATGAGCAGTTCTTC.

This chain joins TRBV9 and TRBJ2-3, with TRBD2 identical over 7 bases. Trimming removed 4 bases from V and 2 bases from J; junction bases left unmatched: 10. This CDR3 spans 16 amino acids. CDR1 and CDR2 (germline): SGDLS, YYNGEE. Here the CDR3 DNA reads TGTGCCAGCAGCCCCGAAGGGCGGGGGATCACAGATACGCAGTATTTT. This encodes CASSPEGRGITDTQYF.

As for this clone: In the same sample, other DNA sequences code for this CDR3. The gene calls are TRBV7-2 and TRBJ2-2; D unresolved. V was clipped by 4 bases and J by 0 bases, with 6 bases between them. CDR1 and CDR2 from the germline V gene are SGHTA and FQGNSA. This CDR3 is 14 amino acids long. The DNA of the CDR3 is TGTGCCAGCAGCTCTCTCGCGAACACCGGGGAGCTGTTTTTT. It encodes CASSSLANTGELFF. The full variable domain, rest sourced from reference TRBV7-2 and TRBJ2-2, is GAGVSQSPSNKVTEKGKDVELRCDPISGHTALYWYRQSLGQGLEFLIYFQGNSAPDKSGLPSDRFSAERTGGSVSTLTIQRTQQEDSAVYLCASSSLANTGELFFGEGSRLTVL.

This clone has just a few counts. This chain links TRBV6-5 with TRBJ2-3, with TRBD2 matching 14 bases. Germline CDR1 and CDR2: MNHEY and SVGAGI. V was pared by 10 bases and J by 4 bases, with 4 bases of the junction left unmatched. The CDR3 is 14 residues long. The CDR3 loop is CATTSGGASDTQYF. The CDR3 nucleotides read TGTGCCACGACTAGCGGGGGGGCCTCAGATACGCAGTATTTT.

This rearrangement joins TRBV7-9 to TRBJ1-1; 12 bases match TRBD1. The germline CDR1 and CDR2 sequences are SEHNR and FQNEAQ (reference sequence). Trimming took 5 bases from V and 4 from J; bases not matched to a gene: 11. The CDR3 has 17 residues. The DNA for the CDR3 is TGTGCCAGCAGCCTCACCCCGGGACAGGGGGCAGGCACTGAAGCTTTCTTT. This sequence encodes CASSLTPGQGAGTEAFF.

This clone has only one observation. V gene TRBV13 combines with J gene TRBJ1-2; TRBD1 matches 7 bases. Germline loops: CDR1 PRHDT, CDR2 FYEKMQ (reference sequence). V trimming: 0 bases; J trimming: 1 base; junction bases outside the gene matches: 14. CDR3 length equals 19 residues. DNA of the CDR3: TGTGCCAGCAGCTTAGGCCTGTTGGGCAGGGGGTTGTATAACTATGGCTACACCTTC. Translation: CASSLGLLGRGLYNYGYTF.

The chain uses TRBV18 and TRBJ1-5, with a possible D match to TRBD1 (6 bases). V lost 4 bases and J 4 bases, leaving 8 bases between the germline ends. Germline values: CDR1 KGHSH, CDR2 LQKENI. The CDR3 is 13 amino acids. The CDR3 DNA sequence: TGTGCCAGCTCACGGACAGTTAATCAGCCCCAGCATTTT. Its translation: CASSRTVNQPQHF.

The chain combines TRBV7-2 with TRBJ1-2; D ambiguous. The V end was cut by 5 bases, the J end by 12 bases, with 13 bases between. CDR1 and CDR2 (germline): SGHTA, FQGNSA. This CDR3 comprises 11 residues. As DNA, the CDR3 is TGTGCCAGCAGCCCCCCCGCGTACCACACCTTC. It codes for CASSPPAYHTF.

This chain uses TRBV30 with TRBJ1-1, with 9 nucleotides matching TRBD1. The CDR3 loop spans 14 amino acids. The trim removed 5 bases at V and 8 bases at J, leaving 12 bases unmatched. Per germline, CDR1 GTSNPN and CDR2 SVGIG (reference sequence). CDR3 in DNA: TGTGCCTGGTTCGACAGGGGGGGGCTGGGGGAAGCTTTCTTT. Protein: CAWFDRGGLGEAFF.

The V and J genes are TRBV19 and TRBJ2-5; 8 nucleotides line up with TRBD1. V trimming: 4 bases; J trimming: 5 bases; junction bases outside the gene matches: 12. The V gene's germline CDR1 is LNHDA and CDR2 SQIVND (reference sequence). The CDR3 has 16 amino acids. Written as DNA, the CDR3 is TGTGCCAGTAGTACCCCCCTCGGACAGGGTAGGGAGACCCAGTACTTC. Translating gives CASSTPLGQGRETQYF.

The rearrangement uses TRBV29-1 and TRBJ1-2, with 9 positions matching TRBD1. The trim removed 7 bases at V and 8 bases at J, leaving 11 bases unmatched. The CDR3 is 13 residues long. CDR1 is SQVTM, CDR2 ANQGSEA, per germline. CDR3 protein: CSATQDRGLGYTF. CDR3 nucleotides: TGCAGCGCCACCCAGGACAGGGGCCTCGGCTACACCTTC.

The gene calls are TRBV4-2 and TRBJ2-3; tentative D call: TRBD2 (6 bases). The CDR3 extends over 18 amino acids. CDR1 and CDR2 from the germline V gene are LGHNA and YNFKEQ. V gave up 2 bases and J gave up 3 bases, with 21 bases separating them. CDR3 sequence: CASSQNPSAKGRTDTQYF. CDR3 coding DNA: TGTGCCAGCAGCCAAAACCCCTCCGCGAAGGGGAGGACAGATACGCAGTATTTT.

This clone appeared a few times. This chain connects TRBV7-8 to TRBJ2-2, with D hard to call. Per the germline V gene, CDR1 is SGHVS and CDR2 is FQNEAQ. CDR3 length: 14 residues. Trimming pared 2 bases from V and 4 bases from J, leaving 8 bases between. CDR3 in DNA: TGTGCCAGCAGCTTACTAGGTATCACCGGGGAGCTGTTTTTT. It is translated as CASSLLGITGELFF.

CDR3 in amino acids: CASRLRDRETGELFF. The CDR3 nucleotides are TGTGCCAGTAGGCTTCGGGACAGGGAAACCGGGGAGCTGTTTTTT. V gene TRBV19 combines with J gene TRBJ2-2, with 9 bases lining up with TRBD1. This CDR3 is 15 amino acids long. With 6 bases clipped from V and 5 bases from J, the junction kept 7 bases outside the gene matches. In germline, CDR1 is LNHDA, CDR2 SQIVND (reference sequence). The entire variable domain, with the rest obtained from reference TRBV19 and TRBJ2-2, is as follows: DGGITQSPKYLFRKEGQNVTLSCEQNLNHDAMYWYRQDPGQGLRLIYYSQIVNDFQKGDIAEGYSVSREKKESFPLTVTSAQKNPTAFYLCASRLRDRETGELFFGEGSRLTVL.

This rearrangement joins TRBV2 to TRBJ1-3; a possible D gene is TRBD1 (5 bases). Germline values: CDR1 SNHLY, CDR2 FYNNEI. The V and J ends lost 6 bases and 7 bases respectively, with 13 bases between them. CDR3 length: 13 amino acids. CDR3 protein: CASRTAGRNTIYF. DNA for the CDR3: TGTGCCAGCAGGACCGCAGGGCGGAACACCATATATTTT.